This T cell receptor (beta chain) was observed in a study of shared clonotypes between healthy human individuals. Findings and caveats of the study: The study drew on few donors, limiting represented genetic and exposure-history diversity.

With respect to this clone: Its antigen is still unknown.

Assay: immunoSEQ multiplex PCR; the TCRdb copy retains only in-frame clones and omits some. The sample holds 2 million to 3 million clones, approximately 93% seen once. From CD4+ cells came CD45RA+ naive and CD45RA-negative memory subsets. CDR1 and CDR2 (germline): GTSNPN, SVGIG (reference sequence). V was clipped by 2 bases and J by 7 bases, with 14 bases between them. The CDR3 is made up of 13 amino acids. The specimen was naive CD4+ T cells from PBMCs. Indicated subset: CD45RA+ positively selected. J is TRBJ1-2 and V is TRBV30, with D maybe TRBD1 (6 bases). The receptor's source is a man between 18 and 29 years old in good health. Some clones in this sample may be carry-over from other donors' samples. CDR3 residues: CAWSPVGGPGYTF. The CDR3, as DNA: TGTGCCTGGAGTCCCGTTGGGGGGCCTGGCTACACCTTC.